This record covers a single T cell receptor beta chain. The germline gives CDR1 LGHDT, CDR2 YNNKEL (reference sequence). With 1 base removed from V and 7 bases from J, the gap between germline ends came to 11 bases. The CDR3 has 15 amino acids. This record comes from a study of blood T cell repertoires in COVID-19. Study context: Sources were T cells, B-cell-depleted T cells, or PBMCs; the material itself was cDNA or gDNA.

Repertoires were generated with immunoSEQ multiplex PCR, while TCRdb's copy carries only in-frame clones and drops some. The sample lists more than 60,000 clones; approximately 88% were seen once. The clonotype was recovered from a woman aged 55-69 years with COVID-19, enrolled during active disease. V is TRBV3-1 (or the pseudogene TRBV3-2) and J is TRBJ1-6; D is uncertain. The specimen sequenced was peripheral blood. For the CDR3, the DNA is TGTGCCAGCAGCCAAGTGGGCCCGAAAAATTCACCCCTCCACTTT. It specifies CASSQVGPKNSPLHF.